The sequence of this T cell receptor (beta chain) was determined in a study of blood T cell repertoires in COVID-19. Participants spanned ages about 18 to 100 years and resided in fewer than 30 US areas. The CDR3 runs 14 residues. V was clipped by 6 bases and J by 4 bases; unmatched bases: 8. CDR1 ENHRY and CDR2 SYGVKD come from the germline V gene. Original processing methods: Amplification of reference gene primers was used by the study to estimate nucleated cell counts. Sequenced by immunoSEQ multiplex PCR; TCRdb stores in-frame clones only, minus some. D and trimming were read from the DNA, whereas the V and J calls and clone size are those reported in that table. This table has over 200,000 clones, roughly 88% appearing once.

The source of this sequence is a woman in her twenties or thirties who had been exposed to COVID-19. This chain connects TRBV10-3 to TRBJ2-7; 8 nucleotides match TRBD1. Material: PBMCs or T cells enriched from blood (not recorded which). CDR3 sequence (DNA): TGTGCCATCAGCCGAGCCGGACAGGGTTACGAGCAGTACTTC. It encodes CAISRAGQGYEQYF.